The sequence of this TCR beta chain was determined in a study of T cell responses to AZD1222 COVID-19 vaccine. Study outcomes and limitations: Nearly half of unique spike-specific TCRs reportedly avoided B.1.351 and B.1.1.7 mutated regions. Of the AZD1222 recipients, only five to seven were seropositive at baseline. No repertoire was sampled before or during the peak T cell response, only after it. Increases in Spike-specific TCR breadth and depth were seen after two AZD1222 doses.

The assay was immunoSEQ multiplex PCR, and TCRdb's table has in-frame clones only and misses some. Here the sample spans roughly 140,000 clones, 90% being singletons. CDR3 length: 17 residues. Trimming cost V 4 bases and J 2 bases; bases outside gene matches: 10. Germline V lookup: CDR1 MGHRA, CDR2 YSYEKL. Turning to this clone: Antigen specificity is unknown.

The chain uses TRBV4-1 and TRBJ2-2; TRBD2 matches 7 bases. The TCR was taken from an adult in good health. The sample was peripheral blood, taken on day 0 of AZD1222 vaccination. This CDR3 is CASSPTRSGANTGELFF. The CDR3 DNA reads TGCGCCAGCAGCCCAACCCGAAGCGGGGCTAACACCGGGGAGCTGTTTTTT.